The 22 T cell receptor beta chains given below trace back to one sample, sequenced in a study of Ad26.COV2.S vaccination and SARS-CoV-2 variants. The assay was immunoSEQ multiplex PCR, and TCRdb's table has in-frame clones only and misses some. The data show about 450,000 clones, approximately 92% seen once. Treatment here: some 19 received Ad26.COV2.S at low or high dose, single or two shots; about 5 received placebo; per-sample allocation not given. Specimens were obtained on day 63 following the first vaccine or placebo injection. Sequencing was performed on peripheral blood, taken in a trial of Ad26.COV2.S vaccine versus placebo. These receptors were obtained from a person between 18 and 60 years old who received the Ad26.COV2.S COVID-19 vaccine or a placebo.

The CDR3 nucleotides read TGTGCCAGCAGTTTAATCTGGAGACAGGGGGCTAAAGAGACCCAGTACTTC. Translated, it gives CASSLIWRQGAKETQYF. V usage is TRBV27 and J usage is TRBJ2-5, with 10 bases matching TRBD1. Per germline, CDR1 MNHEY and CDR2 SMNVEV (reference sequence). Unmatched junction bases numbered 9, after V lost 2 bases and J lost 3 bases. This CDR3 comprises 17 residues.

The rearrangement joins TRBV3-1 (or the pseudogene TRBV3-2) to TRBJ1-2, with D unresolved. Germline CDR1 and CDR2: LGHDT and YNNKEL (reference sequence). The V gene lost 0 bases and the J gene lost 4 bases, with 6 bases spanning the gap. This CDR3 region has 13 residues. Here the CDR3 reads CASSQDGVYGYTF. CDR3 sequence (DNA): TGTGCCAGCAGCCAAGACGGTGTCTATGGCTACACCTTC.

V and J are TRBV27 and TRBJ2-1; 7 nucleotides align to TRBD2. Germline assignment: CDR1 MNHEY and CDR2 SMNVEV (reference sequence). The trim removed 0 bases at V and 7 bases at J, leaving 9 bases unmatched. This CDR3 spans 16 amino acids. The CDR3 here is CASSLSVGAGRNEQFF. The CDR3 DNA reads TGTGCCAGCAGTTTATCGGTCGGAGCGGGACGTAATGAGCAGTTCTTC.

In regard to this clone: Its ends do not fully match the called genes, so a read error is possible. The chain employs TRBV7-2 and TRBJ1-1; no reliable D call. Germline V gives CDR1 SGHTA, CDR2 FQGNSA. This CDR3 contains 13 residues. The DNA of the CDR3 is TGTGCCAGCAGCTTACGGGCAAACACCGAAGCTTTCTTT. This translates into CASSLRANTEAFF. Combining the CDR3 with reference TRBV7-2 and TRBJ1-1 gives the whole variable domain GAGVSQSPSNKVTEKGKDVELRCDPISGHTALYWYRQSLGQGLEFLIYFQGNSAPDKSGLPSDRFSAERTGGSVSTLTIQRTQQEDSAVYLCASSLRANTEAFFGQGTRLTVV.

This chain joins TRBV20-1 and TRBJ2-3, with D possibly being TRBD2 (6 bases). Germline values: CDR1 DFQATT, CDR2 SNEGSKA (reference sequence). Deletions cut 3 bases from V and 3 bases from J, with 19 bases between. The CDR3 extends over 16 amino acids. The CDR3 nucleotides are TGCAGTGCTAGTAGGGGCAGGGCGGGATTTACAGATACGCAGTATTTT. Translation: CSASRGRAGFTDTQYF.

The V and J genes are TRBV7-3 and TRBJ1-6; D gene ambiguous. Germline CDR1 and CDR2: SGHTA and FQGTGA. V lost 5 bases to trimming and J lost 9 bases, with 14 bases between them. CDR3 size: 14 residues. The CDR3 sequence: CASSRTDVGSPLHF. CDR3 nucleotide sequence: TGTGCCAGCAGCAGAACGGACGTCGGTTCACCCCTCCACTTT.

This chain links TRBV7-8 with TRBJ1-2, with TRBD1 matching over 7 bases. From germline, CDR1 is SGHVS and CDR2 FQNEAQ. Trimming removed 5 bases from V and 1 base from J; junction bases left unmatched: 7. CDR3 length: 15 amino acids. CDR3 sequence: CASSPQGGLNYGYTF. The CDR3 DNA follows: TGTGCCAGCAGCCCCCAGGGGGGCCTTAACTATGGCTACACCTTC.

In its sample, this clone was seen once. Other DNA sequences in the sample encode the same CDR3. The chain couples TRBV5-1 to TRBJ1-1; maybe TRBD1 (5 bases). V dropped 0 bases and J dropped 7 bases, with 10 bases sitting between them. CDR3 length: 13 residues. CDR1 is SGHRS, CDR2 YFSETQ, per germline. The CDR3 bases are TGCGCCAGCAGCTTGGAAGGGGAAGGTGAAGCTTTCTTT. It yields the protein CASSLEGEGEAFF. Together with reference TRBV5-1 and TRBJ1-1, the CDR3 gives the full variable domain: KAGVTQTPRYLIKTRGQQVTLSCSPISGHRSVSWYQQTPGQGLQFLFEYFSETQRNKGNFPGRFSGRQFSNSRSEMNVSTLELGDSALYLCASSLEGEGEAFFGQGTRLTVV.

V gene TRBV12-3 or TRBV12-4 combines with J gene TRBJ2-5; D remains ambiguous. Trimming left V 6 bases short and J 5 bases short, with 10 bases between. This CDR3 comprises 12 residues. CDR3 in amino acids: CASSLGSETQYF. The CDR3 nucleotides read TGTGCCAGCAGCCTGGGGTCGGAGACCCAGTACTTC.

This clone was observed once. The chain carries TRBV12-5 and TRBJ2-5; possibly TRBD1 for D (6 bases). CDR1 and CDR2 (germline): LGHNT, FRNRAP. Trimming removed 1 base from V and 0 bases from J, with 9 bases in between. This CDR3 comprises 15 residues. CDR3 loop: CASGLGQANQETQYF. CDR3 bases: TGTGCTAGTGGTTTGGGACAGGCAAACCAAGAGACCCAGTACTTC.

V is TRBV5-4 and J is TRBJ1-3; unclear D gene. The CDR3 loop spans 13 amino acids. The V gene's germline CDR1 is SGHNT and CDR2 YYREEE (reference sequence). V was clipped by 2 bases and J by 1 base, with 4 bases between them. The CDR3 reads CASSFPSGNTIYF. Here the CDR3 DNA reads TGTGCCAGCAGCTTCCCATCTGGAAACACCATATATTTT.

The chain couples TRBV20-1 to TRBJ2-1; 8 bases align to TRBD1. The germline V gene encodes CDR1 DFQATT and CDR2 SNEGSKA (reference sequence). V shed 3 bases, J shed 8 bases, and the junction held 6 bases outside the gene matches. There are 13 residues in the CDR3. The DNA of the CDR3 is TGCAGTGCTAGTCAGGGGGCCGGGGATGAGCAGTTCTTC. It specifies CSASQGAGDEQFF.

For the CDR3, the DNA is TGTGCCAGCAGTTCTATAGGGACAGGGAGGCCCCACTATGGCTACACCTTC. This gives the protein CASSSIGTGRPHYGYTF. The rearrangement links TRBV28 to TRBJ1-2; 9 bases map to TRBD1. Germline CDR1 MDHEN, CDR2 SYDVKM. The CDR3 spans 17 residues. V was pared by 4 bases and J by 3 bases, with 12 bases of the junction left unmatched.

This clone occurred a few times. The chain employs TRBV2 and TRBJ2-7; 13 bases match TRBD2. CDR1 is SNHLY and CDR2 is FYNNEI in the germline V gene. With V trimmed by 4 bases and J by 4 bases, 1 base remained unmatched. The CDR3 is 14 residues long. This chain's CDR3 is CASSATSGGYEQYF. CDR3 coding DNA: TGTGCCAGCAGTGCGACTAGCGGGGGGTACGAGCAGTACTTC.

This chain connects TRBV12-5 to TRBJ1-2; 10 bases are a match to TRBD1. Germline-derived CDR1 and CDR2 are LGHNT and FRNRAP. The length of the CDR3 is 17 residues. V lost 7 bases, J lost 4 bases, and 15 bases stayed unmatched. This CDR3 reads CASVLLRDRGRSYGYTF. The CDR3 DNA is TGTGCTAGTGTTCTACTCCGGGACAGGGGCCGAAGCTATGGCTACACCTTC.

The count of this clone is one. The CDR3 spells CASSLDDGWNHDEQYV. CDR3 bases: TGTGCCAGCAGCTTGGATGACGGGTGGAATCACGACGAGCAGTACGTC. The chain links TRBV5-8 to TRBJ2-7; D uncertain. The V and J ends lost 0 bases and 5 bases respectively, with 18 bases between them. The CDR3 consists of 16 residues. CDR1 is SGHTS, CDR2 YDEGEE, per germline.

The chain carries TRBV10-3 and TRBJ1-2; TRBD1 matches 7 bases. Unmatched junction bases numbered 9, after V lost 6 bases and J lost 8 bases. From germline, CDR1 is ENHRY and CDR2 SYGVKD. CDR3 size: 13 residues. CDR3 in DNA: TGTGCCATCAGAGGGACAGCGATTCCGGGCTACACCTTC. Translating gives CAIRGTAIPGYTF.

This clone was recorded once. The rearrangement uses TRBV4-3 and TRBJ1-2; 7 bases match TRBD1. The V gene end was trimmed by 4 bases and the J gene end by 3 bases; junction bases not matched to a gene: 2. Looked up from germline, CDR1 is LGHNA and CDR2 is YSLEER. The CDR3 extends over 13 amino acids. The CDR3 sequence is CASSPDRYYGYTF. The CDR3 coding sequence is TGCGCCAGCAGCCCGGACAGGTACTATGGCTACACCTTC.

The chain couples TRBV28 to TRBJ2-3; the D is unclear. CDR3 length: 17 amino acids. Germline CDR1 MDHEN, CDR2 SYDVKM. V lost 3 bases and J lost 2, with 18 bases in between. The CDR3 sequence: CASSFPATLSHTDTQYF. DNA of the CDR3: TGTGCCAGCAGTTTTCCGGCGACCCTCTCCCACACAGATACGCAGTATTTT.

The CDR3 protein is CASSSSVRNTEAFF. The CDR3 coding sequence is TGTGCCAGCAGCTCTTCCGTTAGGAACACTGAAGCTTTCTTT. The chain couples TRBV5-4 to TRBJ1-1; no clear D. The germline gives CDR1 SGHNT, CDR2 YYREEE (reference sequence). V gave up 3 bases and J gave up 1 base, with 10 bases separating them. The CDR3 sequence is 14 residues long.

The rearrangement links TRBV19 to TRBJ2-7; 7 bases are a match to TRBD1. Trimming removed 1 base from V and 3 bases from J; junction bases left unmatched: 0. Per germline, CDR1 LNHDA and CDR2 SQIVND (reference sequence). This CDR3 contains 13 residues. The CDR3 bases are TGTGCCAGTAGTATAGCAGGGGGCTACGAGCAGTACTTC. This translates into CASSIAGGYEQYF.

The rearrangement joins TRBV6-5 to TRBJ2-3; 7 bases map to TRBD2. The CDR3 loop spans 15 amino acids. Germline V gene lookup returns CDR1 MNHEY and CDR2 SVGAGI. Trimming took 7 bases from V and 3 from J; bases not matched to a gene: 10. The CDR3 here is CASTLGGSSTDTQYF. As DNA, the CDR3 is TGTGCCAGCACTCTAGGCGGGAGTTCGACAGATACGCAGTATTTT.